The 22 T cell receptor beta chains below were found in one sample sequenced in a study of T cells after yellow fever vaccination. TCRdb analysed the 5' RACE reads with MiXCR anew, one entry per CDR3 protein. Of around 310,000 distinct CDR3 sequences in the sample, around 3.9% were seen once. The sample in question was PBMCs, obtained on the day of the yellow fever booster vaccination. The source is a man younger than 30 who received the YFV17D yellow fever vaccine.

This clonotype was seen many times. The chain has TRBV5-6 and TRBJ2-7, with 7 bases that match TRBD2. Germline CDR1 and CDR2: SGHDT and YYEEEE. J gave up 3 bases and V 3 bases, and 9 bases lay outside the gene matches. The length of the CDR3 is 15 residues. The CDR3 spells CASSWFAGGGYEQYV. CDR3 nucleotides: TGTGCCAGCAGCTGGTTTGCTGGCGGGGGCTACGAGCAGTACGTC.

V and J are TRBV28 and TRBJ2-5; 8 bases are shared with TRBD2. From germline, CDR1 is MDHEN and CDR2 SYDVKM. This CDR3 is built from 15 residues. After removal of 5 bases from V and 1 base from J, the junction contained 6 bases not matched to a gene. The CDR3 nucleotides read TGTGCCAGCAGTCCCTCGGGGGGGGCCCAAGAGACCCAGTACTTC. This translates into CASSPSGGAQETQYF. The variable domain in full, with the rest retrieved from reference TRBV28 and TRBJ2-5, is DVKVTQSSRYLVKRTGEKVFLECVQDMDHENMFWYRQDPGLGLRLIYFSYDVKMKEKGDIPEGYSVSREKKERFSLILESASTNQTSMYLCASSPSGGAQETQYFGPGTRLLVL.

This clonotype showed up many times. A read error may account for a junction end that differs from germline. The V call is TRBV7-9, the J call TRBJ2-1; 8 bases match TRBD1. The CDR3 spans 18 residues. Germline CDR1 reads SEHNR; CDR2 reads FQNEAQ (reference sequence). CDR3 nucleotides: TGTGCCAGCAGCTTGGCGCCCCTCCGACAGGGGCCCTACCATGAGCAGTTCTTC. Translating it yields CASSLAPLRQGPYHEQFF.

This clonotype was detected only once. At one of its ends the junction is not consistent with the germline gene, which may arise from a read error. The CDR3 DNA reads as TGTGCCAGTAGTCTCGGACAGGGGGGAAACTATGTCTACACCTTC. This translates into CASSLGQGGNYVYTF. This sequence joins TRBV19 and TRBJ1-2; 10 bases line up with TRBD1. Germline values: CDR1 LNHDA, CDR2 SQIVND (reference sequence). This CDR3 is built from 15 residues.

This clonotype has only a few counts. J is TRBJ1-2 and V is TRBV5-6; 11 nucleotides align to TRBD1. Per the germline V gene, CDR1 is SGHDT and CDR2 is YYEEEE. The CDR3 contains 16 residues. V lost 1 base, J lost 4 bases, and 6 bases stayed unmatched. The chain's CDR3 is CASSLPGTGGVYGYTF. The CDR3 DNA follows: TGTGCCAGCAGCTTGCCCGGGACAGGGGGTGTCTATGGCTACACCTTC.

This clonotype came up many times. The V call is TRBV5-1, the J call TRBJ2-7; 11 bases align to TRBD1. V dropped 5 bases and J dropped 5; count of bases not matched to a gene: 3. This CDR3 is built from 13 residues. The V gene's germline CDR1 is SGHRS and CDR2 YFSETQ. CDR3 in amino acids: CASSWTGGDEQYF. CDR3 DNA: TGCGCCAGCAGTTGGACAGGGGGCGACGAGCAGTACTTC.

This clonotype was detected ten times or more. The chain employs TRBV5-1 and TRBJ2-5; 7 positions match TRBD1. V was pared by 6 bases and J by 5 bases, with 16 bases of the junction left unmatched. Germline lookup yields CDR1 SGHRS and CDR2 YFSETQ. The CDR3 runs to 16 residues. DNA for the CDR3: TGCGCCAGCACTCTCCCCCTGACAGGGTCTATCGAGACCCAGTACTTC. Its translation: CASTLPLTGSIETQYF.

This chain links TRBV12-3 or TRBV12-4 with TRBJ1-2, with 8 bases that match TRBD1. Trimming took 5 bases from V and 0 from J; bases not matched to a gene: 8. This CDR3 is 16 amino acids long. The CDR3 loop is CASSSKTGVTNYGYTF. The CDR3 DNA is TGTGCCAGCAGTAGCAAGACAGGGGTAACTAACTATGGCTACACCTTC.

This clonotype was picked up many times. The CDR3 bases are TGTGCCAGCGTCTTAAGTGCAACTAATGAAAAACTGTTTTTT. Encoded protein: CASVLSATNEKLFF. The chain joins TRBV2 to TRBJ1-4, with D uncertain. The CDR3 sequence is 14 residues long. The germline V gene has CDR1 SNHLY and CDR2 FYNNEI. Trimming cost V 8 bases and J 0 bases, with 10 bases left between them.

This clonotype was counted many times. The chain links TRBV10-3 to TRBJ2-7; D is perhaps TRBD1 (6 bases). From germline, CDR1 is ENHRY and CDR2 SYGVKD. V was cut by 10 bases and J by 5 bases, with 18 bases left in between. The CDR3 consists of 13 residues. The CDR3: CATSPGVGHEQYF. The CDR3 coding sequence is TGTGCCACCAGCCCAGGGGTTGGCCACGAGCAGTACTTC.

This clonotype was counted many times. V usage is TRBV5-1 and J usage is TRBJ2-7; possibly TRBD1 or TRBD2 for D (5 bases each). The V gene lost 4 bases and the J gene lost 3 bases, with 11 bases spanning the gap. The CDR3 has 13 amino acids. Germline V gene data show CDR1 as SGHRS and CDR2 as YFSETQ. The CDR3 region is CASSPGRVYEQYF. The CDR3 DNA follows: TGCGCCAGCAGCCCGGGACGGGTCTACGAGCAGTACTTC.

This clonotype was seen only a few times. The chain combines TRBV6-2 or TRBV6-3 with TRBJ1-2; D uncertain. V lost 7 bases to trimming and J lost 2 bases, with 20 bases between them. The CDR3 spans 16 residues. CDR1 and CDR2 (germline): MNHEY, SVGEGT. The CDR3 here is CASTKGRSTPNYGYTF. CDR3 DNA: TGTGCCAGCACCAAGGGCAGGAGTACACCGAACTATGGCTACACCTTC.

The chain couples TRBV10-1 to TRBJ2-3; 7 bases align to TRBD1. This CDR3 comprises 17 residues. V gave up 3 bases and J gave up 3 bases; unmatched junction bases: 12. Germline-derived CDR1 and CDR2 are WNHNN and SYGVQD (reference sequence). The CDR3 DNA reads TGCGCCAGCAGTGAATCGAGGGGGCAGTATCGTACAGATACGCAGTATTTT. Protein sequence: CASSESRGQYRTDTQYF.

This clonotype showed up many times. The V call is TRBV12-5, the J call TRBJ2-1, with 7 bases aligning to TRBD2. This CDR3 is 13 amino acids long. Unmatched junction bases numbered 6, after V lost 6 bases and J lost 7 bases. Germline V gene sequence: CDR1 LGHNT, CDR2 FRNRAP. The CDR3 protein is CASGRGSMNEQFF. The CDR3 region has the DNA TGTGCTAGTGGGCGGGGGTCTATGAATGAGCAGTTCTTC. Based on the CDR3 plus reference TRBV12-5 and TRBJ2-1, the full variable domain is DARVTQTPRHKVTEMGQEVTMRCQPILGHNTVFWYRQTMMQGLELLAYFRNRAPLDDSGMPKDRFSAEMPDATLATLKIQPSEPRDSAVYFCASGRGSMNEQFFGPGTRLTVL.

This clonotype came up many times. The chain links TRBV14 to TRBJ2-7; TRBD1 matches at 7 bases. The CDR3 runs to 14 residues. The ends lost 2 bases at V and 7 bases at J; junction bases unmatched: 8. CDR1 and CDR2 (germline): SGHDN, FVKESK. CDR3 in DNA: TGTGCCAGCAGCCAACTACAGGGGAATGGGGAGCAGTACTTC. As protein: CASSQLQGNGEQYF.

CDR3 loop: CASSKEGGSYTGELFF. In DNA, the CDR3 is TGTGCCAGCAGCAAAGAGGGTGGCAGCTACACCGGGGAGCTGTTTTTT. V and J are TRBV21-1 and TRBJ2-2. TRBV21-1 has pseudogene status. This CDR3 region has 16 residues.

There are many counts of this clonotype. The chain has TRBV15 and TRBJ2-7; D is ambiguous. V was cut by 6 bases and J by 2 bases, with 11 bases left in between. Germline V gene lookup returns CDR1 LNHNV and CDR2 YYDKDF (reference sequence). The CDR3 length is 13 residues. DNA for the CDR3: TGTGCCACCAGTCCTGGTACGGCCTACGAGCAGTACTTC. Translated: CATSPGTAYEQYF.

This clonotype has just a few counts. The gene calls are TRBV18 and TRBJ2-5; D possibly corresponds to TRBD1 (6 bases). Between the trimmed V and J ends, which lost 3 bases and 5 bases, there was a span of 13 bases. This CDR3 is built from 14 residues. Per the germline V gene, CDR1 is KGHSH and CDR2 is LQKENI. CDR3 protein: CASSPETGFETQYF. CDR3 bases: TGTGCCAGCTCACCGGAGACAGGCTTTGAGACCCAGTACTTC.

The chain uses TRBV7-9 and TRBJ1-2; 7 nucleotides align to TRBD1. Trimming took 5 bases from V and 0 from J; bases not matched to a gene: 6. The germline V gene has CDR1 SEHNR and CDR2 FQNEAQ (reference sequence). CDR3 length equals 15 residues. The CDR3 nucleotides are TGTGCCAGCAGCGCAGCGGGACAGACTAACTATGGCTACACCTTC. Encoded protein: CASSAAGQTNYGYTF. The whole variable domain, remainder taken from reference TRBV7-9 and TRBJ1-2, is DTGVSQNPRHKITKRGQNVTFRCDPISEHNRLYWYRQTLGQGPEFLTYFQNEAQLEKSRLLSDRFSAERPKGSFSTLEIQRTEQGDSAMYLCASSAAGQTNYGYTFGSGTRLTVV.

The sample holds many counts of this clonotype. This chain joins TRBV4-3 and TRBJ2-3; TRBD2 agrees at 10 bases. CDR3 size: 16 residues. With V trimmed by 1 base and J by 4 bases, 5 bases remained unmatched. Germline-derived CDR1 and CDR2 are LGHNA and YSLEER. The CDR3 sequence: CASSQGVAGGPDTQYF. CDR3 nucleotides: TGCGCCAGCAGCCAAGGGGTAGCGGGGGGACCAGATACGCAGTATTTT.

This clonotype was picked up a small number of times. The chain couples TRBV28 to TRBJ1-6; possible D gene TRBD1, 5 bases. The germline V gene has CDR1 MDHEN and CDR2 SYDVKM. V lost 2 bases, J lost 7 bases, and 15 bases lay in between. The CDR3 has 16 amino acids. The CDR3 here is CASSLIGQGRNSPLHF. CDR3 bases: TGTGCCAGCAGTTTAATAGGTCAGGGCCGGAATTCACCCCTCCACTTT.

The V and J genes are TRBV5-1 and TRBJ1-2; the match to TRBD1 covers 10 bases. The CDR3 length is 17 residues. The junction had 12 bases not matched to a gene; V was cut back by 2 bases and J by 5 bases. Germline V lookup: CDR1 SGHRS, CDR2 YFSETQ. The CDR3 DNA sequence: TGCGCCAGCAGCTTCCCGGGACAGGGGACTCCAACTTATGGCTACACCTTC. Translating gives CASSFPGQGTPTYGYTF.